A selection of T cell receptor beta chains follows, all from one sample in a study of cytomegalovirus exposure and HLA in healthy donors. Profiling relied on immunoSEQ multiplex PCR, and the TCRdb table lists in-frame clones only, not all of them. The table shows roughly 140,000 clones, with roughly 89% occurring only once. The specimen sequenced was PBMCs. These receptors came from a woman aged 18-29 years in good health and CMV-seropositive. The CDR3 runs from the conserved cysteine through the conserved F or W. Size is stated for part of the rows, as once, few or many counts, or as a class when the clone is expanded.

V gene	clone size	J gene	CDR3 protein
TRBV5-1	-	TRBJ1-4	CASSPTGGGDEKLFF
TRBV30	-	TRBJ2-7	CACSAGLGDEQYF
TRBV29-1	-	TRBJ1-2	CSVEEDWNYGYTF
TRBV5-4	-	TRBJ2-1	CASSFGERQFF
TRBV4-3	-	TRBJ1-2	CASSLGQGSDYTF
TRBV4-1	once	TRBJ2-1	CASSQEVRASGSYNEQFF
TRBV10-3	-	TRBJ2-7	CAIRAGTGGHEQYF
TRBV27	-	TRBJ2-7	CASASGTEQYF
TRBV2	-	TRBJ1-1	CASSQSTVNTEAFF
TRBV19	-	TRBJ2-2	CASGIGRTNTGELFF
TRBV19	-	TRBJ1-1	CASSFGAGGTLGVSTEAFF
TRBV27	-	TRBJ2-1	CASSPSGRANNEQFF
TRBV10-2	-	TRBJ1-2	CASSPGRARGDYGYTF
TRBV2	few	TRBJ1-4	CATRVQGNEKLFF
TRBV4-2	-	TRBJ2-7	CASSQRERESNEQYF
TRBV4-2	-	TRBJ1-1	CASSQPTGISEAFF
TRBV29-1	-	TRBJ2-7	CSVELASGSPDEQYF